Shown below are 9 T cell receptor beta chains from a single sample sequenced in a study of identical twins. TCRdb fed the 5' RACE reads into MiXCR, producing one record per CDR3 protein. The sample lists 400,000 or so distinct CDR3 sequences; around 9% were seen once. The sample taken for sequencing was naive T cells sorted from blood. The receptors come from a woman between 50 and 59 years old in good health.

This clonotype has just a few counts. V is TRBV7-2 and J is TRBJ2-1; 7 nucleotides match TRBD2. This CDR3 region has 16 residues. The junction had 9 bases not matched to a gene; V was cut back by 5 bases and J by 2 bases. Germline V gene data show CDR1 as SGHTA and CDR2 as FQGNSA. The CDR3 loop is CASSPPGLGTYNEQFF. The CDR3 DNA reads as TGTGCCAGCAGCCCTCCAGGACTAGGGACCTACAATGAGCAGTTCTTC.

This clonotype was seen repeatedly, ten times or more. The chain recombines TRBV12-3 or TRBV12-4 with TRBJ1-4; a possible D gene is TRBD1 (5 bases). CDR3 length equals 12 residues. V gave up 6 bases and J gave up 4 bases, with 6 bases separating them. The chain's CDR3 is CASRGDNEKLFF. In DNA, the CDR3 is TGTGCCAGCAGGGGGGATAATGAAAAACTGTTTTTT.

The chain uses TRBV20-1 and TRBJ1-4; D is ambiguous. Germline V CDR1 and CDR2: DFQATT, SNEGSKA (reference sequence). The CDR3 loop spans 11 amino acids. V was trimmed by 0 bases and J by 8 bases, leaving 4 bases between them. The CDR3 DNA reads as TGCAGTGCTAGAGAACAGGAAAAACTGTTTTTT. Translated, it gives CSAREQEKLFF.

In its sample, this clonotype was seen many times. This chain uses TRBV12-3 or TRBV12-4 with TRBJ1-2; D gene uncertain. V shed 6 bases and J shed 2 bases, with 7 bases lying between them. The CDR3 totals 12 residues. CDR3 nucleotides: TGTGCCAGCAGGATCCAGAACTATGGCTACACCTTC. It yields the protein CASRIQNYGYTF.

The chain combines TRBV7-9 with TRBJ2-7, with no clear D. CDR3 size: 12 residues. The germline V gene encodes CDR1 SEHNR and CDR2 FQNEAQ (reference sequence). V dropped 1 base and J dropped 6 bases, with 7 bases sitting between them. The CDR3 region has the DNA TGTGCCAGCAGCTTAGTTGGGGTCGAGCAGTACGTC. It specifies CASSLVGVEQYV.

This clonotype was seen more than once but under ten times. The rearrangement links TRBV3-1 to TRBJ2-1; TRBD2 matches 9 bases. The junction had 16 bases not matched to a gene; V was cut back by 4 bases and J by 6 bases. CDR3 length: 18 residues. The germline gives CDR1 LGHDT, CDR2 YNNKEL (reference sequence). The CDR3 DNA follows: TGTGCCAGCAGCCCGACATATAGGGCGGGAGGGCCTGTCAATGAGCAGTTCTTC. Translated: CASSPTYRAGGPVNEQFF.

The chain is built from TRBV11-2 and TRBJ2-2; D is perhaps TRBD2 (6 bases). Germline loops: CDR1 SGHAT, CDR2 FQNNGV. Trimming pared 2 bases from V and 3 bases from J, leaving 13 bases between. This CDR3 is built from 16 residues. CDR3 region: CASSLIFSGDTGELFF. In DNA form, the CDR3 reads TGTGCCAGCAGCTTAATTTTTAGCGGAGACACCGGGGAGCTGTTTTTT.

V usage is TRBV9 and J usage is TRBJ2-2; D ambiguous. Trimming shortened V by 1 base and J by 4 bases, and 17 bases separated the two germline ends. This CDR3 comprises 17 residues. CDR1 is SGDLS, CDR2 YYNGEE, per germline. This CDR3 reads CASSVQSLMRRTGELFF. The DNA of the CDR3 is TGTGCCAGCAGCGTACAATCACTCATGAGGCGCACCGGGGAGCTGTTTTTT. The full variable domain, in which reference TRBV9 and TRBJ2-2 provide the parts outside the CDR3, is DSGVTQTPKHLITATGQRVTLRCSPRSGDLSVYWYQQSLDQGLQFLIQYYNGEERAKGNILERFSAQQFPDLHSELNLSSLELGDSALYFCASSVQSLMRRTGELFFGEGSRLTVL.

Only a few counts were recorded for this clonotype. This sequence joins TRBV27 and TRBJ2-7; D is unresolved. Germline CDR1 reads MNHEY; CDR2 reads SMNVEV (reference sequence). The CDR3 has 14 residues. The ends were cut back, 0 bases at V and 3 bases at J, with 9 bases in the middle. The CDR3 loop reads CASSLSGASYEQYF. In DNA, the CDR3 is TGTGCCAGCAGTTTATCGGGCGCAAGCTACGAGCAGTACTTC.